This TCR beta chain appears in the sequencing data of a study of OX40 agonist ivuxolimab in advanced cancers. Overall study: Eligibility rules accepted prior anti-PD-1, anti-PD-L1 or anti-CTLA-4 therapy, and approximately 40% had some. Whole-study results and caveats: Partial responders at 0.1-3.0 mg/kg showed near-lowest clonal expansion. Relative to CD4+ cells, CD8+ T cells on average had more expanded clones.

Autoimmune disease history or systemic immunosuppression was exclusionary. Note on this clone: Its cognate antigen is unknown.

Germline CDR1 is SGHRS and CDR2 is YFSETQ. The V end lost 0 bases, the J end lost 5 bases, and 14 bases lay between the germline ends. This CDR3 is 15 amino acids long. Clones were read by immunoSEQ multiplex PCR, and TCRdb kept only the in-frame ones, dropping some. The table lists about 70,000 clones, more than 75% of them singletons. The clonotype comes from an adult with an advanced solid tumor such as melanoma, head and neck, liver or kidney cancer. The V and J genes are TRBV5-1 and TRBJ1-2, with D hard to call. Specimen: CD4+ or CD8+ T cells sorted from blood, collected in a trial of the OX40 agonist ivuxolimab. The CDR3 bases are TGCGCCAGCAGCTTGGACAGAAACCCTGGGTATGGCTACACCTTC. Protein sequence: CASSLDRNPGYGYTF.